This is a list of T cell receptor beta chains from one sample in a study of CD8+CD57+ T cells in acquired aplastic anemia. TCRdb re-called the reads with MiXCR, one entry per CDR3 protein. The table lists hundreds of thousands of distinct CDR3 sequences, 60% to 80% of them singletons. The sequenced sample was sorted CD4+, CD8+, or CD8+CD57+ T cells (not recorded which) from PBMCs. The receptors come from a human donor in good health, serving as a control. The CDR3 runs from the conserved cysteine through the conserved F or W. Fields, in order: J gene, D gene, clone size, V gene, CDR3 DNA, CDR3 protein. A D gene is named only where the DNA matches it firmly. Only part of the rows carry a size: once, few, many, or a class if the clone is expanded.

>TRBJ2-3|-|many|TRBV24-1
TGTGCCACCAGTGACCCATCGGGGGCCGCAGATACGCAGTATTTT
CATSDPSGAADTQYF
>TRBJ2-3|-|-|TRBV19
TGTGCTAGTGGAATAGGACAGACAGATACGCAGTATTTT
CASGIGQTDTQYF
>TRBJ1-6|-|-|TRBV12-3/TRBV12-4
TGTGTCAGCAGTTACGGTGATTCACCCCTCCACTTT
CVSSYGDSPLHF
>TRBJ2-5|TRBD2|-|TRBV7-2
TGTGCCAGCAGTCGGGGGACGGGAGGAGAGACCCAGTACTTC
CASSRGTGGETQYF
>TRBJ1-2|-|many|TRBV20-1
TGCAGTGCTAGAGATCTTCTTCTGGAGGGGCCGGGCTACACCTTC
CSARDLLLEGPGYTF
>TRBJ1-2|TRBD1|many|TRBV29-1
TGCAGCGTTGTCACAGGGGATGGCTACACCTTC
CSVVTGDGYTF
>TRBJ1-2|-|few|TRBV27
TGTGCCAGCAGATCAATTGAGGTTGGGCATGGCTACACCTTC
CASRSIEVGHGYTF
>TRBJ1-6|-|-|TRBV7-9
TGTGCCAGCAGTACGGATGAGGGCTATAACTTCGGGCCACACTTT
CASSTDEGYNFGPHF
>TRBJ1-1|-|-|TRBV5-1
TGTGCCAGCAGCTTGGGCGCAGCTTTCTTT
CASSLGAAFF
>TRBJ1-3|TRBD1|-|TRBV25-1
TGTGCCAGCAGTGAATATAGGACAGGGTCGGACACCATATATTTT
CASSEYRTGSDTIYF
>TRBJ1-4|-|-|TRBV6-1
TGTGCCAGCAGTGAATTGTCAGGTGATAATGAAAAACTGTTTTTT
CASSELSGDNEKLFF
>TRBJ2-7|-|-|TRBV12-3/TRBV12-4
TGTGCCAGCAGTTTCCTCGAGGGTTACGAGCAGTACTTC
CASSFLEGYEQYF
>TRBJ1-5|-|many|TRBV10-3
TGTGCCATCAGTGAGACAGGATGGGATCAGCCCCAGCATTTT
CAISETGWDQPQHF
>TRBJ1-1|-|once|TRBV20-1
TGCAGTGCGGGTCTTGCCTCAGGCACTGAAGCTTTCTTT
CSAGLASGTEAFF
>TRBJ2-7|-|once|TRBV10-3
TGTGCCATCAGTGAGGGGAGCTCCTACGATGAGTACTTC
CAISEGSSYDEYF
>TRBJ2-1|TRBD2|-|TRBV9
TGTGCCAGCAGCGTCCCTCGGGGGGGGGGATACAATGAGCAGTTCTTC
CASSVPRGGGYNEQFF
>TRBJ2-3|-|-|TRBV5-5
TGTGCCAGCAGCTTGTCTACAGCAGATACGCAGTATTTT
CASSLSTADTQYF
>TRBJ1-2|-|-|TRBV12-3/TRBV12-4
TGTGCCAGCACCATTCGAGACGGGACCTATGGCTACACCTTC
CASTIRDGTYGYTF
>TRBJ1-3|-|-|TRBV29-1
TGCAGCGTAAGCCCTGTAGACACCATATATTTT
CSVSPVDTIYF
>TRBJ2-5|-|many|TRBV20-1
TGCAGTGGACAGTACCAAGAGACCCAGTACTTC
CSGQYQETQYF
>TRBJ1-1|TRBD1|-|TRBV29-1
TGCAGCGTTCAAGACAGGGAGGGATGGTCTGAAGCTTTCTTT
CSVQDREGWSEAFF
>TRBJ1-2|-|many|TRBV6-6
TGTGCCAGCAGTAACTCTCGGGCCCGGGCCCATGGCTACACCTTC
CASSNSRARAHGYTF
>TRBJ1-4|-|many|TRBV20-1
TGCAGTGCTTTGCAACCCCCTGAAAAACTGTTTTTT
CSALQPPEKLFF
>TRBJ2-7|TRBD2|-|TRBV20-1
TGCAGTGCAGAACGGCGGGGGGGCGACGAGCAGTACTTC
CSAERRGGDEQYF
>TRBJ2-1|-|-|TRBV5-8
TGTGCCAGCAGCGTCAGGACCAACAATGAGCAGTTCTTC
CASSVRTNNEQFF
>TRBJ2-5|TRBD2|many|TRBV5-8
TGTGCCAGCAGCTCCTTCCGCGGGGGGGTTGAGACCCAGTACTTC
CASSSFRGGVETQYF
>TRBJ2-6|-|-|TRBV12-3/TRBV12-4
TGTGCTAGCAGGTTTCCGGGCACTGGGGCCAACGTCCTGACTTTC
CASRFPGTGANVLTF
>TRBJ1-4|-|-|TRBV19
TGTGCCAGTAGCGTCCAGACTTTT
CASSVQTF